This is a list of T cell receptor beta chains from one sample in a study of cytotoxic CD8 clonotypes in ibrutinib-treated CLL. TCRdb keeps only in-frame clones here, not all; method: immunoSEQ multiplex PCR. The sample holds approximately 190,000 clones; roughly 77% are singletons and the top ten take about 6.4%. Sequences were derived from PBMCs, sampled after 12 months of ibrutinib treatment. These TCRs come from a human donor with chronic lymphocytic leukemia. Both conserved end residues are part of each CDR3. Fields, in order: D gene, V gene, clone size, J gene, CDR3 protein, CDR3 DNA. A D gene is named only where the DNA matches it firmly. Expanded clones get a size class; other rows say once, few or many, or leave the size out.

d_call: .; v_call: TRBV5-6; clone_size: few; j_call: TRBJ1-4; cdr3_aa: CASSLGRQGKEKLFF; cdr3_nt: TGTGCCAGCAGCTTGGGGAGGCAGGGTAAAGAAAAACTGTTTTTT
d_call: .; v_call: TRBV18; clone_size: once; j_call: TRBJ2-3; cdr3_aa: CASSRSGSGTDTQYF; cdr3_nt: TGTGCCAGCTCACGCTCAGGCTCTGGCACAGATACGCAGTATTTT
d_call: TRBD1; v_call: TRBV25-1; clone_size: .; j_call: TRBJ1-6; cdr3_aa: CASSYTGVSKALHF; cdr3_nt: TGTGCCAGCAGCTACACAGGGGTCAGCAAGGCCCTCCACTTT
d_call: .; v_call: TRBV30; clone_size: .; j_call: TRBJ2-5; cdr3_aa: CAWSWEVGVRGETQYF; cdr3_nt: TGTGCCTGGAGTTGGGAGGTCGGGGTCCGCGGGGAGACCCAGTACTTC
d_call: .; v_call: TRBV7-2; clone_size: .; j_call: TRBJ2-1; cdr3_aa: CASSLVGGAGPKQFF; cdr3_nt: TGTGCCAGCAGCTTAGTTGGCGGGGCGGGACCTAAGCAGTTCTTC
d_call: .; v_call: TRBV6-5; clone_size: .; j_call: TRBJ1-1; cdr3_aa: CASRGPLNTEAFF; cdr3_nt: TGTGCCAGCAGGGGTCCCTTGAACACTGAAGCTTTCTTT
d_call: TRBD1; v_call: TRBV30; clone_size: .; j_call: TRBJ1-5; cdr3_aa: CAWRGQINQPQHF; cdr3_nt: TGTGCCTGGAGGGGACAGATCAATCAGCCCCAGCATTTT
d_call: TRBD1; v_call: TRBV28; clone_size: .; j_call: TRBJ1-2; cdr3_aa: CASSPDRGRPYGYTF; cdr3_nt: TGTGCCAGCAGTCCGGACAGGGGGCGCCCCTATGGCTACACCTTC
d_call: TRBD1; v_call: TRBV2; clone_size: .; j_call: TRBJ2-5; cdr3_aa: CASSLHRGLPTQETQYF; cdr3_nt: TGTGCCAGCAGTTTGCACAGGGGGCTCCCCACCCAAGAGACCCAGTACTTC
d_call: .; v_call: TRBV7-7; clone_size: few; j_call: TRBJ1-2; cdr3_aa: CASSLVGGGYTF; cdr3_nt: TGTGCTAGCAGCTTAGTGGGAGGAGGCTACACCTTC
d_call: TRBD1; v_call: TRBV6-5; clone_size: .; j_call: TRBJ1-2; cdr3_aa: CASKPGQVNYGYTF; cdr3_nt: TGTGCCAGCAAACCGGGACAGGTTAACTATGGCTACACCTTC
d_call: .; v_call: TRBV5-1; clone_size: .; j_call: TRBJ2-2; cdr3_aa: CASRGRNTGELFF; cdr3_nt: TGCGCCAGCAGGGGGAGGAACACCGGGGAGCTGTTTTTT
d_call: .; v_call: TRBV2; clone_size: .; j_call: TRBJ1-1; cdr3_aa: CASSPWENTEAFF; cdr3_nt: TGTGCCAGCAGTCCATGGGAGAACACTGAAGCTTTCTTT
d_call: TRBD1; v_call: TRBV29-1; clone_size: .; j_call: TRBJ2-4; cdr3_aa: CSVDDRGQAKNIQYF; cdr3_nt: TGCAGCGTGGACGACAGGGGGCAGGCCAAAAACATTCAGTACTTC
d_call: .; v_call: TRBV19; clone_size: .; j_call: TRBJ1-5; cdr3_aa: CASSIGGRSNQPQHF; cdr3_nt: TGTGCCAGTAGTATAGGAGGGCGTAGCAATCAGCCCCAGCATTTT
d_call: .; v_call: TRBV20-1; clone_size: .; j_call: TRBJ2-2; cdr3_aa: CSGGNTGELFF; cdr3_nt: TGCAGTGGGGGAAACACCGGGGAGCTGTTTTTT
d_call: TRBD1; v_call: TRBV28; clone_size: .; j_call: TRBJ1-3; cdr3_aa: CASSSTGAGGNTIYF; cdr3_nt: TGTGCCAGCAGTTCCACAGGGGCGGGAGGAAACACCATATATTTT
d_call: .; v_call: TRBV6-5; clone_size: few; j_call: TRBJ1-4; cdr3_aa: CATSRYATNEKLFF; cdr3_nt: TGTGCCACCAGTCGGTATGCAACTAATGAAAAACTGTTTTTT
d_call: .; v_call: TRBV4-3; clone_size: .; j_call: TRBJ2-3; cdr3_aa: CASRRTVPSVTDTQYF; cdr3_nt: TGCGCCAGCAGAAGGACAGTACCCTCTGTCACAGATACGCAGTATTTT
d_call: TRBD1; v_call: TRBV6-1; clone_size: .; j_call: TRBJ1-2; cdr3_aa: CASSIDREEGYTF; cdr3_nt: TGTGCCAGCAGTATTGACAGGGAGGAGGGCTACACCTTC
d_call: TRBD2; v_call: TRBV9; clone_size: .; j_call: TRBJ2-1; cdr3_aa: CASSVKRGDNEQFF; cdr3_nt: TGTGCCAGCAGCGTGAAGCGGGGGGACAATGAGCAGTTCTTC
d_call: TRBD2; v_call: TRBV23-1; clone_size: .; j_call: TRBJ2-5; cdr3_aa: CASSQRNAGGDQETQYF; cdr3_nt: TGCGCCAGCAGTCAAAGGAATGCGGGAGGAGATCAAGAGACCCAGTACTTC
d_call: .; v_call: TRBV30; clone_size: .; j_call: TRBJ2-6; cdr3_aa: CAWSVLRVLGSGANVLTF; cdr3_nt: TGTGCCTGGAGTGTACTTCGGGTTTTGGGGTCTGGGGCCAACGTCCTGACTTTC
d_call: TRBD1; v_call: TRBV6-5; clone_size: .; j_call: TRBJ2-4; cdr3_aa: CASLFGQGGGNIQYF; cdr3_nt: TGTGCCAGCCTATTTGGACAGGGCGGAGGGAACATTCAGTACTTC
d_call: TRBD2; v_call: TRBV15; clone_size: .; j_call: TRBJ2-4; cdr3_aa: CATSRDRAGEGIQYF; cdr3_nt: TGTGCCACCAGCAGAGATAGGGCCGGGGAGGGGATTCAGTACTTC
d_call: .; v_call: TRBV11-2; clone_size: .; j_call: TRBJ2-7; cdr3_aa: CASSTSLQGIYNEQYF; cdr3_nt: TGTGCCAGCAGCACCTCCTTACAGGGAATCTATAACGAGCAGTACTTC
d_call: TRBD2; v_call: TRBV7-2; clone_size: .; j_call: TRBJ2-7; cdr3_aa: CASSLGGGLATYEQYF; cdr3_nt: TGTGCCAGCAGCCTAGGCGGGGGACTAGCGACCTACGAGCAGTACTTC
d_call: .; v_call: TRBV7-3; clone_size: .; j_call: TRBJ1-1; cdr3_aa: CASRPVTNTEAFF; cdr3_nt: TGTGCCAGCCGTCCGGTAACGAACACTGAAGCTTTCTTT
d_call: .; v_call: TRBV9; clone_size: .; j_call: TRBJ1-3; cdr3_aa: CASSVGSTVVNTIYF; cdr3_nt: TGTGCCAGCAGCGTAGGGAGTACAGTTGTTAACACCATATATTTT
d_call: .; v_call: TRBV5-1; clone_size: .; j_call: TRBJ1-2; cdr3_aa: CASSLEPDVYGYTF; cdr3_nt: TGCGCCAGCAGCTTGGAGCCAGATGTCTATGGCTACACCTTC
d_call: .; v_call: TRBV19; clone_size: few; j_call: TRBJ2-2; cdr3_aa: CASLSLTGELFF; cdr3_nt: TGTGCTAGTCTAAGTCTGACCGGGGAGCTGTTTTTT
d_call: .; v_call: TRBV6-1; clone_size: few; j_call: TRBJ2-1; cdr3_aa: CASSAGLYNEQFF; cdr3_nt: TGTGCCAGCAGTGCCGGACTGTACAATGAGCAGTTCTTC
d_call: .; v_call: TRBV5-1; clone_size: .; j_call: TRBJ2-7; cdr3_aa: CASSPLGQGGGPYEQYF; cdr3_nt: TGCGCCAGCAGCCCGTTAGGACAGGGAGGGGGGCCCTACGAGCAGTACTTC
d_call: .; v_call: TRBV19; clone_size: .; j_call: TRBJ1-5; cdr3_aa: CASSLSKSSNQPQHF; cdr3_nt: TGTGCCAGTAGTTTAAGTAAAAGTAGCAATCAGCCCCAGCATTTT
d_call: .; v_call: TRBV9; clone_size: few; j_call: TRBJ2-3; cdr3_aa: CASSVGGSTDTQYF; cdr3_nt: TGTGCCAGCAGCGTAGGGGGCAGCACAGATACGCAGTATTTT
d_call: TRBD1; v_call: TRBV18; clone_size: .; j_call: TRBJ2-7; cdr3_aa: CASSTGTGIFF; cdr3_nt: TGTGCCAGCTCAACCGGGACAGGGATATTCTTC
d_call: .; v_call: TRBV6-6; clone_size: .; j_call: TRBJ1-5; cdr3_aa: CASGGEPQHF; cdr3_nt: TGTGCCAGCGGGGGGGAGCCCCAGCATTTT
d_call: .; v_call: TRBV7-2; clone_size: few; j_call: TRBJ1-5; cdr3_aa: CASSHSGTAQHF; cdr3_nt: TGTGCCAGCAGTCATTCCGGGACCGCACAACATTTT
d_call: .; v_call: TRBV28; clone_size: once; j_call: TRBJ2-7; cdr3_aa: CASSPAATGSYEQYF; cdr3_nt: TGTGCCAGCAGTCCCGCCGCGACAGGCTCCTACGAGCAGTACTTC
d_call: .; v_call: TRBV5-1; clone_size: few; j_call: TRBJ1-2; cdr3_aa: CASREGSSWYGYTF; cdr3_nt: TGCGCCAGCAGAGAAGGATCCTCTTGGTATGGCTACACCTTC
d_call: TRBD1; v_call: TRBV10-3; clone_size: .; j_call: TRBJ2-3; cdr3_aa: CAISESAGQGTQYF; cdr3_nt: TGTGCCATCAGTGAGTCGGCGGGACAGGGGACGCAGTATTTT
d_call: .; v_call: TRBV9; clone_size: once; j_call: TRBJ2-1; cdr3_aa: CASSPTLRGDEQFF; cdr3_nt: TGTGCCAGCAGCCCTACCTTGAGAGGGGATGAGCAGTTCTTC
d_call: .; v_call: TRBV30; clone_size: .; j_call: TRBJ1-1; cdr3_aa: CAWTVNTEAFF; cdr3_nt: TGTGCCTGGACGGTCAACACTGAAGCTTTCTTT
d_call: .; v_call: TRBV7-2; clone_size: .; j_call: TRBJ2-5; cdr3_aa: CASSLGGPTGTQYF; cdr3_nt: TGTGCCAGCAGCTTAGGGGGACCTACTGGGACCCAGTACTTC
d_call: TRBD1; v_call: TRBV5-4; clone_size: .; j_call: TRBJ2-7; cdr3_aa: CASSHRRGGPGGLDEQYF; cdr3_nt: TGTGCCAGCAGTCACCGCCGAGGAGGGCCAGGGGGCTTGGACGAGCAGTACTTC
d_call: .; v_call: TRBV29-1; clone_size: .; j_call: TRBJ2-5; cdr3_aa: CSVTLGTIQETQYF; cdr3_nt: TGCAGCGTCACCTTAGGGACCATTCAAGAGACCCAGTACTTC
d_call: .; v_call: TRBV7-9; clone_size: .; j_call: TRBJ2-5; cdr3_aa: CASSQSSDKETQYF; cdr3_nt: TGTGCCAGCAGCCAATCCAGCGACAAAGAGACCCAGTACTTC
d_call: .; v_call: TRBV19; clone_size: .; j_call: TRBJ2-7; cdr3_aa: CASSTGDGDSYEQYF; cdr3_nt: TGTGCCAGTAGTACAGGGGACGGAGACTCCTACGAGCAGTACTTC